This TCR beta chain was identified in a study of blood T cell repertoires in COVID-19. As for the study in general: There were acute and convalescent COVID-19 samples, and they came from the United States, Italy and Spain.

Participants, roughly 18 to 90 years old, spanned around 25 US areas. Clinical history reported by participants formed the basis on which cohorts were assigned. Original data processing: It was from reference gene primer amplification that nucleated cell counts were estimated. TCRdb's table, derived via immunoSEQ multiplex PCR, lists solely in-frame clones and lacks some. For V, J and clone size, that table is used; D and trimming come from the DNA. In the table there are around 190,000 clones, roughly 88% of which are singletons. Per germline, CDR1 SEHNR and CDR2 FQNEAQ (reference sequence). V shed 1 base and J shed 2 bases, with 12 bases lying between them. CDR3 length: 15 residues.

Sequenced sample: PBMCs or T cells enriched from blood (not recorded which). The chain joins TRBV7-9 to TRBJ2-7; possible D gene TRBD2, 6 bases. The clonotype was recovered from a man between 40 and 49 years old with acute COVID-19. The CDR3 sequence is CASSLEASAAYEQYF. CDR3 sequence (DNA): TGTGCCAGCAGCTTAGAGGCTAGCGCTGCCTACGAGCAGTACTTC.